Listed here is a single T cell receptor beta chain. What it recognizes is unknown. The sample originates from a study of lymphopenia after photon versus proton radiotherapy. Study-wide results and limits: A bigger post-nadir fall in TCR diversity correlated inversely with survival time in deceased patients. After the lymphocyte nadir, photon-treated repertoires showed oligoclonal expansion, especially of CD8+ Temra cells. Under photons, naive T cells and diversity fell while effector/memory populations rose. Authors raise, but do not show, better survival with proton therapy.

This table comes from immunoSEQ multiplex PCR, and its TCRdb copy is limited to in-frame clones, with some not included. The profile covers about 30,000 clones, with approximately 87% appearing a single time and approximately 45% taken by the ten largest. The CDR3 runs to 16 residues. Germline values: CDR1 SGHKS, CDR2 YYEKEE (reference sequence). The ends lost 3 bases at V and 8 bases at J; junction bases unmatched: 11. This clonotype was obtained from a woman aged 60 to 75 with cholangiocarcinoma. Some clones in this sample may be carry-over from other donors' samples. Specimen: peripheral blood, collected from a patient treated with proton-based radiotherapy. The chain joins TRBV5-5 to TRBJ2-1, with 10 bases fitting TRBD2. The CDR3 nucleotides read TGTGCCAGCAGCTCTTGGCCGGGGACTAGCGCCCATGAGCAGTTCTTC. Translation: CASSSWPGTSAHEQFF.